This T cell receptor beta chain was observed in a study of a mutant IDH1 vaccine in newly diagnosed glioma. Study-level information: In weeks 1, 3, 5, 7, 11, 15, 19 and 23, patients were immunized, eight times in all. Commencement of vaccination occurred 4-6 weeks following radiotherapy alone, or concurrently with temozolomide cycles. Before enrollment, the patients had been treated with radiotherapy alone, temozolomide alone, or both together. Most of them had received both.

Looked up from germline, CDR1 is LGHNT and CDR2 is FRNRAP. The CDR3 is made up of 16 amino acids. V was shortened by 1 base and J by 6 bases, with 15 bases between the two germline ends. The time point denotes: week 11, during vaccination. Each vaccine dose was 300 ug of mutant IDH1 20-mer peptide, with topical imiquimod. TCRdb's copy holds only in-frame clones and misses some; the assay was immunoSEQ multiplex PCR. Here the sample spans some 26,000 clones, roughly 70% being singletons. Remarks on this clone: Its specificity is unknown.

The TCR sequence derives from a young man with glioma. Some clones in this sample may be carry-over from other donors' samples. This chain connects TRBV12-5 to TRBJ1-4, with a tentative D call TRBD1 (6 bases). This sample comprised peripheral blood mononuclear cells (PBMCs), obtained from a glioma patient whose treatment included an IDH1 peptide vaccine. Here the CDR3 reads CASGLGQQGRDEKLFF. The CDR3 DNA reads TGTGCTAGTGGTTTGGGCCAACAGGGCCGCGATGAAAAACTGTTTTTT.